The sample holds many counts of the clone carrying this T cell receptor beta chain. Antigen: not known. As for the cDNA, it was generated by 5'RACE with 10-nucleotide random UMIs. A single run covered 15-18 subjects with over 170 million TCR-beta sequences. One entry per CDR3 protein results from TCRdb running MiXCR on the 5' RACE reads. The table has 55,000 to 70,000 distinct CDR3 sequences, approximately 3.4% seen once. These data come from a study of neurological immune-mediated disorders. Study context: Relapsing-remitting disease affected around 31, and secondary progressive 3, of around 34 multiple sclerosis patients. Study-level points and caveats: One related-CDR3 cluster, found by phylogenetic grouping, held repertoires of 18 of 34 multiple sclerosis patients and is a possible signature.

With 2 bases removed from V and 5 bases from J, the gap between germline ends came to 15 bases. The CDR3 spans 14 residues. Germline V gene sequence: CDR1 DFQATT, CDR2 SNEGSKA (reference sequence). The source of this sequence is a woman aged 50 to 60 with multiple sclerosis. The chain couples TRBV20-1 to TRBJ1-2, with a possible D match to TRBD1 (5 bases). Sequencing used PBMCs. The DNA for the CDR3 is TGCAGTGCTAGAAGGCAGGACATCCAGTATGGCTACACCTTC. It is translated as CSARRQDIQYGYTF.